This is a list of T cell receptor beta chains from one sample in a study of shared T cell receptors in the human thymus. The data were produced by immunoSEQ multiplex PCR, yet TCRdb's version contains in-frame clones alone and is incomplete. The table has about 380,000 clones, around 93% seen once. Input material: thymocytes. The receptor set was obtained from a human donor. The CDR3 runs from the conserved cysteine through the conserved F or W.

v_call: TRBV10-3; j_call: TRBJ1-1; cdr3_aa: CAISESSGAFGNTEAFF
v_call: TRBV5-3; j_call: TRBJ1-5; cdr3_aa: CARSPGQEGNRPQHF
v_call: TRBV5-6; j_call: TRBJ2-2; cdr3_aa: CASSSGRGRSTGELFF
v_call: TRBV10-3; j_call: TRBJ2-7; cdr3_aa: CAISPTSGDYEQYF
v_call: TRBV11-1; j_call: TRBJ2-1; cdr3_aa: CASSLGTGLSYNEQFF
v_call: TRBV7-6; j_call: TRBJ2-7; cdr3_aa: CASSPGLAGDSRPYEQYF
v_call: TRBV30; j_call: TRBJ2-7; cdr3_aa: CAWSVLAGDLYEQYF
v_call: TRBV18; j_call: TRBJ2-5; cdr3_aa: CASSPGAVSGETQYF
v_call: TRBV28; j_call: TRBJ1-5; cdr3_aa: CASRRGPDQPQHF
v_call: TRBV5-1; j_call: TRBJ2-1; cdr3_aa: CASSVWTSGRTNEQFF
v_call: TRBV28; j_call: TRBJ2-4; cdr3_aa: CASRDRAKNIQYF
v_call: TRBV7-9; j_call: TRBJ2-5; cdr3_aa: CASSRPDPFQETQYF
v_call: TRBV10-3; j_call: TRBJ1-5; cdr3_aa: CAISESRGQVGQPQHF
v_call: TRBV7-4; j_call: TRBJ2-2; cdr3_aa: CASSLVLEGHGELFF
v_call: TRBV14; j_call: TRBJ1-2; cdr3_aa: CASSQDTGQGGGYTF
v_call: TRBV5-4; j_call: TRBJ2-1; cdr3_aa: CASSWPHRELAGEGYEQFF
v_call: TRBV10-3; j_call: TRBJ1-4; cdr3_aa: CAISELGLGQDNEKLFF
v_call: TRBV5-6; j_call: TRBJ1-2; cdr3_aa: CASSPGTGVVSGYTF
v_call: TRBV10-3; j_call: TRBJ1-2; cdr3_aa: CAISPREGYGYTF
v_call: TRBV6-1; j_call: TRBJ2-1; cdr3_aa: CASSVPESYNEQFF
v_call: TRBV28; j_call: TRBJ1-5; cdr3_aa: CASSLILSRGTENQPQHF
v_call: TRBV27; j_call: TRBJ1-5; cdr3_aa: CASSLGLQDQPQHF
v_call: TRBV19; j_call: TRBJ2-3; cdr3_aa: CASSIRGSREGRTDTQYF
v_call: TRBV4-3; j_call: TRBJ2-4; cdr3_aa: CASSQFPRASGPPAAKNIQYF
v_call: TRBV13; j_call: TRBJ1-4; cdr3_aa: CASSLGTGATNEKLFF
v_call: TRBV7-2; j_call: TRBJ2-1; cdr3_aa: CASSLIGTSFYNEQFF
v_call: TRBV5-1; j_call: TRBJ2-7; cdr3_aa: CASSLAGGVARYEQYF
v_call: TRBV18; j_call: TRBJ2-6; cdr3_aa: CASSRGLAGPISSGANVLTF
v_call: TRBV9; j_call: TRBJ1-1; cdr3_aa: CASSVVPRGVPEAFF
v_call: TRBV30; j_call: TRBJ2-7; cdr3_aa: CAWSAGLSYEQYF
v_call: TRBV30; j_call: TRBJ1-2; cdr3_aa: CAWTLGPIGGYTF
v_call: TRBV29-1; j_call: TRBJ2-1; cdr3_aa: CSVYSRLAGDEQFF
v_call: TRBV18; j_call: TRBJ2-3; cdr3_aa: CATPGGYTDTQYF
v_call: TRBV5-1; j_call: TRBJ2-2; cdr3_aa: CASSARTSGRLDTGELFF
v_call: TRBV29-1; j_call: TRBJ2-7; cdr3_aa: CSVDIVREDPSGEQYF
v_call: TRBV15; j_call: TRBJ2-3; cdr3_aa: CATSSTEGGTDTQYF
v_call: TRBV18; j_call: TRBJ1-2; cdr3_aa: CASSAPLYIGQKGIYGYTF
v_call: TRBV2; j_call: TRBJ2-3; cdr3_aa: CASSESGGRGSTDTQYF
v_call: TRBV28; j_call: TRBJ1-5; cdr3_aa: CASSLSCTNQPQHF
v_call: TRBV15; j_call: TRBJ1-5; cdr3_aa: CATSRDRGQPQHF
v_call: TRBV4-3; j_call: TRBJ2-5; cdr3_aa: CASSQVGSQTQETQYF
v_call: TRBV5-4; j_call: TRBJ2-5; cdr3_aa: CASSLATGGGETQYF
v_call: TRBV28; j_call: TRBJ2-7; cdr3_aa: CASSSPHRELTYEQYF
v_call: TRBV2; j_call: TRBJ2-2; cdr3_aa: CASTLRPHHAHGGGLFF
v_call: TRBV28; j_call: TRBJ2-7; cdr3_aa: CASSRLGPGATYEQYF
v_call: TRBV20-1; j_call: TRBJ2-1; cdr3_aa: CSASPYNEQFF
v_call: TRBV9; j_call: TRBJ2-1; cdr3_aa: CASSVEASGPYNEQFF
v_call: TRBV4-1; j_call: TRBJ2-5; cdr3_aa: CASSQREGLSPRETQYF